This passage covers 32 T cell receptor beta chains from one sample sequenced in a study of control samples from healthy donors and cancer patients. Profiled with immunoSEQ multiplex PCR; TCRdb holds only in-frame clones, not every one. The data hold around 90,000 clones, with roughly nine tenths observed a single time. The sequenced sample was blood. These receptors were collected from a man aged 25 to 40 in good health.

CDR3 sequence: CASSSGGRTGELFF. The CDR3 DNA follows: TGTGCCAGCAGTTCCGGTGGACGGACCGGGGAGCTGTTTTTT. The chain has TRBV6-5 and TRBJ2-2; D not certain. The CDR3 consists of 14 residues. Germline CDR1 MNHEY, CDR2 SVGAGI. Trimming shortened V by 4 bases and J by 5 bases, and 11 bases separated the two germline ends.

This clone was recorded once. The rearrangement joins TRBV28 to TRBJ1-3; D call uncertain. V dropped 4 bases and J dropped 0 bases, with 13 bases sitting between them. The CDR3 has 16 amino acids. Germline loops: CDR1 MDHEN, CDR2 SYDVKM. The CDR3 loop reads CASSSPTSNSGNTIYF. As DNA, the CDR3 is TGTGCCAGCAGTTCCCCGACATCTAACTCTGGAAACACCATATATTTT.

The rearrangement uses TRBV29-1 and TRBJ1-2; D gene ambiguous. Germline V gene data show CDR1 as SQVTM and CDR2 as ANQGSEA. V lost 4 bases and J 2 bases, leaving 5 bases between the germline ends. The CDR3 is 11 residues long. This CDR3 is CSVAWNYGYTF. The DNA of the CDR3 is TGCAGCGTTGCATGGAACTATGGCTACACCTTC. The variable domain in full, completed from reference TRBV29-1 and TRBJ1-2, reads SAVISQKPSRDICQRGTSLTIQCQVDSQVTMMFWYRQQPGQSLTLIATANQGSEATYESGFVIDKFPISRPNLTFSTLTVSNMSPEDSSIYLCSVAWNYGYTFGSGTRLTVV.

The gene calls are TRBV28 and TRBJ1-2; tentative D call: TRBD1 (6 bases). CDR3 length: 13 amino acids. V gave up 5 bases and J gave up 4 bases, with 11 bases separating them. Germline loops: CDR1 MDHEN, CDR2 SYDVKM. In DNA, the CDR3 is TGTGCCAGCAGTAAAACAGGGTTCTATGGCTACACCTTC. It encodes CASSKTGFYGYTF.

This chain uses TRBV28 with TRBJ2-2; 10 bases align to TRBD1. CDR1 is MDHEN, CDR2 SYDVKM, per germline. The CDR3 covers 15 residues. V lost 5 bases, J lost 5 bases, and 5 bases stayed unmatched. Written as DNA, the CDR3 is TGTGCCAGCAGTAAGGACAGGGGGGGGACCGGGGAGCTGTTTTTT. Protein: CASSKDRGGTGELFF.

The chain joins TRBV9 to TRBJ2-1; no clear D gene. Germline V gene data show CDR1 as SGDLS and CDR2 as YYNGEE. V lost 3 bases and J lost 4, with 11 bases in between. The CDR3 length is 14 residues. The CDR3 region is CASSDGVGYNEQFF. The CDR3 nucleotides are TGTGCCAGCAGCGATGGGGTGGGATACAATGAGCAGTTCTTC.

The chain joins TRBV7-9 to TRBJ1-2; tentatively, D is TRBD1 (6 bases). CDR1 is SEHNR, CDR2 FQNEAQ, per germline (reference sequence). The V end lost 7 bases, the J end lost 8 bases, and 14 bases lay between the germline ends. The CDR3 has 12 residues. The CDR3: CASITGAWGYTF. The CDR3 region has the DNA TGTGCCAGCATCACGGGGGCCTGGGGCTACACCTTC.

This clone was seen a handful of times. The chain couples TRBV6-6 to TRBJ1-5; TRBD1 aligns across 7 bases. With V trimmed by 6 bases and J by 11 bases, 4 bases remained unmatched. Germline V CDR1 and CDR2: MNHNY, SVGAGI (reference sequence). The length of the CDR3 is 11 residues. The CDR3 reads CASRDTGAQHF. CDR3 DNA: TGTGCCAGCAGGGATACAGGGGCCCAGCATTTT.

The chain carries TRBV14 and TRBJ2-7; perhaps TRBD2 as D (7 bases). V was cut by 1 base and J by 1 base, with 14 bases left in between. CDR1 and CDR2 from the germline V gene are SGHDN and FVKESK. The CDR3 covers 16 residues. The CDR3 reads CASSQARGGASYEQYF. The DNA for the CDR3 is TGTGCCAGCAGCCAAGCTAGAGGGGGGGCTTCCTACGAGCAGTACTTC. Full variable domain (rest looked up from reference TRBV14 and TRBJ2-7): EAGVTQFPSHSVIEKGQTVTLRCDPISGHDNLYWYRRVMGKEIKFLLHFVKESKQDESGMPNNRFLAERTGGTYSTLKVQPAELEDSGVYFCASSQARGGASYEQYFGPGTRLTVT.

The V and J genes are TRBV14 and TRBJ2-7, with D possibly being TRBD1 or TRBD2 (6 bases each). Germline CDR1 SGHDN, CDR2 FVKESK. V shed 5 bases and J shed 0 bases, with 8 bases lying between them. The CDR3 totals 13 residues. The CDR3 DNA reads as TGTGCCAGCAGCGGGGGGCTCTCCTACGAGCAGTACTTC. This codes for CASSGGLSYEQYF.

The chain couples TRBV28 to TRBJ1-1; D call uncertain. CDR3 length: 14 residues. Germline lookup yields CDR1 MDHEN and CDR2 SYDVKM. V was pared by 0 bases and J by 1 base, with 6 bases between. DNA of the CDR3: TGTGCCAGCAGTTTATGGGGCAGGAACACTGAAGCTTTCTTT. Its protein is CASSLWGRNTEAFF.

The V call is TRBV28, the J call TRBJ1-5, with unresolved D. The germline CDR1 and CDR2 sequences are MDHEN and SYDVKM. The CDR3 extends over 12 amino acids. Deletions cut 4 bases from V and 6 bases from J, with 7 bases between. The CDR3 spells CASSSGSQPQHF. The CDR3 nucleotides are TGTGCCAGCAGTTCGGGAAGTCAGCCCCAGCATTTT. The full variable domain, with the rest looked up from reference TRBV28 and TRBJ1-5, is DVKVTQSSRYLVKRTGEKVFLECVQDMDHENMFWYRQDPGLGLRLIYFSYDVKMKEKGDIPEGYSVSREKKERFSLILESASTNQTSMYLCASSSGSQPQHFGDGTRLSIL.

The chain combines TRBV5-8 with TRBJ2-1; TRBD1 agrees at 8 bases. This CDR3 has 14 amino acids. Germline CDR1 SGHTS, CDR2 YDEGEE. V was pared by 4 bases and J by 7 bases, with 7 bases of the junction left unmatched. The chain's CDR3 is CASSLGQGLNEQFF. CDR3 in DNA: TGTGCCAGCAGCCTCGGACAGGGCCTGAATGAGCAGTTCTTC.

The chain recombines TRBV7-2 with TRBJ1-2; the D is unclear. The CDR3 runs 13 residues. Between the trimmed V and J ends, which lost 1 base and 4 bases, there was a span of 7 bases. Germline V gives CDR1 SGHTA, CDR2 FQGNSA. CDR3 in amino acids: CASSLDYSYGYTF. The CDR3 nucleotides are TGTGCCAGCAGCTTAGATTATAGCTATGGCTACACCTTC. The full variable domain, with the rest looked up from reference TRBV7-2 and TRBJ1-2, is GAGVSQSPSNKVTEKGKDVELRCDPISGHTALYWYRQSLGQGLEFLIYFQGNSAPDKSGLPSDRFSAERTGGSVSTLTIQRTQQEDSAVYLCASSLDYSYGYTFGSGTRLTVV.

There are a few counts of this clone. This rearrangement joins TRBV10-2 to TRBJ1-1; D remains ambiguous. This CDR3 is 14 amino acids long. Germline assignment: CDR1 WSHSY and CDR2 SAAADI. The V end lost 1 base, the J end lost 1 base, and 7 bases lay between the germline ends. CDR3 DNA sequence: TGCGCCAGCAGTGAGTGGGCAGGGAACACTGAAGCTTTCTTT. This translates into CASSEWAGNTEAFF.

The V and J genes are TRBV12-5 and TRBJ1-1, with D perhaps TRBD1 (5 bases). The CDR3 sequence is 13 residues long. Germline V CDR1 and CDR2: LGHNT, FRNRAP. V shed 11 bases and J shed 1 base, with 14 bases lying between them. Written as DNA, the CDR3 is TGTGCTGGGGGGGTATGGGCGAACACTGAAGCTTTCTTT. The encoded protein is CAGGVWANTEAFF.

The CDR3 nucleotides are TGTGCCAGCAGCTTGGGACAGGGGGTTGCGCAGCCCCAGCATTTT. This translates into CASSLGQGVAQPQHF. The rearrangement joins TRBV5-6 to TRBJ1-5; 9 positions agree with TRBD1. The V and J ends lost 0 bases and 7 bases, in that order; junction bases with no gene match: 5. The V gene's germline CDR1 is SGHDT and CDR2 YYEEEE. The CDR3 is 15 amino acids.

The V and J genes are TRBV6-5 and TRBJ2-1, with D tentatively TRBD1 (6 bases). Germline CDR1 and CDR2: MNHEY and SVGAGI. V lost 0 bases, J lost 7 bases, and 13 bases lay in between. This CDR3 spans 15 amino acids. This chain's CDR3 is CASSYSYAGVNEQFF. As DNA, the CDR3 is TGTGCCAGCAGTTACTCGTACGCAGGGGTGAATGAGCAGTTCTTC.

The chain is built from TRBV3-1 (or the pseudogene TRBV3-2) and TRBJ2-1, with TRBD2 matching 11 bases. J lost 5 bases, V lost 1 base, and 13 bases had no gene match. Germline V gives CDR1 LGHDT, CDR2 YNNKEL (reference sequence). The CDR3 sequence is 19 residues long. DNA for the CDR3: TGTGCCAGCAGCCAAGTCGCTGGGACTAGCGGCAAAAGGGACAATGAGCAGTTCTTC. It codes for CASSQVAGTSGKRDNEQFF.

The gene calls are TRBV5-1 and TRBJ2-7, with a possible D match to TRBD2 (7 bases). Germline V CDR1 and CDR2: SGHRS, YFSETQ. Between the trimmed V and J ends, which lost 4 bases and 4 bases, there was a span of 15 bases. This CDR3 region has 14 residues. The CDR3 DNA sequence: TGCGCCAGCAGCCCGGGGGGCCAGGGGTACGAGCAGTACTTC. It codes for CASSPGGQGYEQYF.

The V and J genes are TRBV10-2 and TRBJ2-3, with TRBD2 identical over 15 bases. J was trimmed by 3 bases and V by 6 bases; bases with no gene match: 10. The CDR3 consists of 18 residues. CDR1 is WSHSY, CDR2 SAAADI, per germline. The CDR3 DNA reads TGCGCCAGCAGCCTTCTCCCGGGACTAGCGGGGGGTACAGATACGCAGTATTTT. Residues: CASSLLPGLAGGTDTQYF.

This sequence joins TRBV18 and TRBJ2-1, with 9 bases that match TRBD1. Germline V CDR1 and CDR2: KGHSH, LQKENI. Trimming took 2 bases from V and 0 from J; bases not matched to a gene: 8. The CDR3 sequence is 18 residues long. This CDR3 is CASSPKAPGQGSYNEQFF. The CDR3 DNA reads TGTGCCAGCTCACCAAAAGCCCCGGGACAGGGCTCCTACAATGAGCAGTTCTTC.

V gene TRBV30 combines with J gene TRBJ1-6; D is unresolved. This CDR3 has 11 amino acids. Trimming cost V 2 bases and J 15 bases, with 11 bases left between them. Germline CDR1 is GTSNPN and CDR2 is SVGIG (reference sequence). CDR3 sequence reads: CAWSTPLDLHF. In DNA, the CDR3 is TGTGCCTGGAGTACGCCTCTAGACCTCCACTTT. The complete variable domain, with remaining parts taken from reference TRBV30 and TRBJ1-6, reads SQTIHQWPATLVQPVGSPLSLECTVEGTSNPNLYWYRQAAGRGLQLLFYSVGIGQISSEVPQNLSASRPQDRQFILSSKKLLLSDSGFYLCAWSTPLDLHFGNGTRLTVT.

The table lists this clone with a few counts. The J gene is TRBJ1-6, the V gene TRBV14; 7 bases are shared with TRBD1. After removal of 1 base from V and 9 bases from J, the junction contained 9 bases not matched to a gene. Germline lookup yields CDR1 SGHDN and CDR2 FVKESK. The CDR3 loop spans 16 amino acids. CDR3 nucleotides: TGTGCCAGCAGCCAAGGGGTAACAGGGGACAGTTCACCCCTCCACTTT. This encodes CASSQGVTGDSSPLHF.

The chain uses TRBV5-6 and TRBJ2-3, with 11 bases matching TRBD2. Germline V gene data show CDR1 as SGHDT and CDR2 as YYEEEE. V dropped 3 bases and J dropped 2; count of bases not matched to a gene: 2. The CDR3 is 15 residues long. The CDR3 here is CASSSSGGTTDTQYF. In DNA form, the CDR3 reads TGTGCCAGCAGCTCTAGCGGGGGGACCACAGATACGCAGTATTTT.

J is TRBJ2-3 and V is TRBV29-1, with 8 positions matching TRBD1. The V and J ends lost 7 bases and 5 bases, in that order; junction bases with no gene match: 8. The germline V gene has CDR1 SQVTM and CDR2 ANQGSEA. The CDR3 totals 13 residues. CDR3: CSAERQGIDTQYF. In DNA form, the CDR3 reads TGCAGCGCTGAGAGACAGGGGATAGATACGCAGTATTTT.

This sequence joins TRBV6-6 and TRBJ2-3; tentatively, D is TRBD2 (7 bases). The length of the CDR3 is 15 residues. Germline V CDR1 and CDR2: MNHNY, SVGAGI (reference sequence). V gave up 6 bases and J gave up 3 bases, with 16 bases separating them. This chain's CDR3 is CASSPGGRFTDTQYF. In DNA, the CDR3 is TGTGCCAGCAGCCCGGGGGGCCGGTTTACAGATACGCAGTATTTT.

The chain couples TRBV6-4 to TRBJ2-1, with D perhaps TRBD2 (6 bases). The germline V gene has CDR1 MRHNA and CDR2 SNTAGT. V was pared by 0 bases and J by 7 bases, with 13 bases between. The CDR3 runs 15 residues. Here the CDR3 reads CASSDSRGEANEQFF. CDR3 bases: TGTGCCAGCAGTGACTCTCGAGGGGAGGCTAATGAGCAGTTCTTC.

The genes are TRBV7-2 and TRBJ1-4; D unresolved. V was trimmed by 5 bases and J by 8 bases, leaving 12 bases between them. Germline loops: CDR1 SGHTA, CDR2 FQGNSA. CDR3 size: 13 residues. The CDR3 coding sequence is TGTGCCAGCAGCCCCAACGCTGGAGAAAAACTGTTTTTT. Protein: CASSPNAGEKLFF. The whole variable domain, remainder taken from reference TRBV7-2 and TRBJ1-4, is GAGVSQSPSNKVTEKGKDVELRCDPISGHTALYWYRQSLGQGLEFLIYFQGNSAPDKSGLPSDRFSAERTGGSVSTLTIQRTQQEDSAVYLCASSPNAGEKLFFGSGTQLSVL.

V and J are TRBV5-1 and TRBJ2-2; TRBD1 matches 7 bases. The V and J ends lost 5 bases and 1 base, in that order; junction bases with no gene match: 5. Germline assignment: CDR1 SGHRS and CDR2 YFSETQ. The length of the CDR3 is 15 residues. The CDR3 DNA is TGCGCCAGCAGTTCTGGGACAGTGAACACCGGGGAGCTGTTTTTT. It encodes CASSSGTVNTGELFF. The full variable domain, completed using reference TRBV5-1 and TRBJ2-2, is KAGVTQTPRYLIKTRGQQVTLSCSPISGHRSVSWYQQTPGQGLQFLFEYFSETQRNKGNFPGRFSGRQFSNSRSEMNVSTLELGDSALYLCASSSGTVNTGELFFGEGSRLTVL.

The chain recombines TRBV30 with TRBJ2-7, with a possible D match to TRBD1 (6 bases). V gave up 5 bases and J gave up 0 bases, with 17 bases separating them. The CDR3 sequence is 15 residues long. The germline V gene has CDR1 GTSNPN and CDR2 SVGIG (reference sequence). CDR3 DNA sequence: TGTGCCTGGCCTTTAAGGGGGAGAAGCTCCTACGAGCAGTACTTC. This translates into CAWPLRGRSSYEQYF.

The J gene is TRBJ2-4, the V gene TRBV27, with 8 bases identical to TRBD2. Trimming removed 5 bases from V and 8 bases from J; junction bases left unmatched: 14. Germline loops: CDR1 MNHEY, CDR2 SMNVEV (reference sequence). The CDR3 extends over 16 amino acids. The CDR3 region has the DNA TGTGCCAGCAGTGCCCAGGGACTCGGGACTAGAGACATTCAGTACTTC. Residues: CASSAQGLGTRDIQYF.